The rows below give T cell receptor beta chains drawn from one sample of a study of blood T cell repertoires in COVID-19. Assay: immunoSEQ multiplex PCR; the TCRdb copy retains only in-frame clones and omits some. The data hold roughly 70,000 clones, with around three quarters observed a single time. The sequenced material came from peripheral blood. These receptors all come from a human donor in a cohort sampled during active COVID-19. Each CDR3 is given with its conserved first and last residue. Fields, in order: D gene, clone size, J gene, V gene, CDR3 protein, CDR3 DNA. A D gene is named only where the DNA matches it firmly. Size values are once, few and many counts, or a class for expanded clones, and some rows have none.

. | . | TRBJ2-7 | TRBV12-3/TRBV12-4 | CASSSGPYEQYF | TGTGCCAGCAGTTCAGGCCCCTACGAGCAGTACTTC
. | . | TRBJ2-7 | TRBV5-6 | CASSFGTSPHPYF | TGTGCCAGCAGCTTTGGGACTTCCCCCCATCCCTACTTC
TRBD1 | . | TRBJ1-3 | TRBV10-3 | CAIRATGFEAGNTIYF | TGTGCCATCAGGGCGACAGGGTTTGAAGCTGGAAACACCATATATTTT
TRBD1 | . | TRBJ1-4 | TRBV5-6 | CASSLGLDRGTYGEKLFF | TGTGCCAGCAGCCTCGGTCTGGACAGGGGAACATATGGTGAAAAACTGTTTTTT
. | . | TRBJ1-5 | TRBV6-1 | CASSGRTGWGNQPQHF | TGTGCCAGCAGTGGGAGAACAGGGTGGGGCAATCAGCCCCAGCATTTT
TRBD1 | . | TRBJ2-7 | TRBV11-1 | CASSRDRAYEQYF | TGTGCCAGCAGCCGGGACAGGGCCTACGAGCAGTACTTC
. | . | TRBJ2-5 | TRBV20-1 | CSASRGDIQETQYF | TGCAGTGCTAGTCGGGGAGACATACAAGAGACCCAGTACTTC
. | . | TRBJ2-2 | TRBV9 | CASSPRWRENTGELFF | TGTGCCAGCAGCCCCCGTTGGCGGGAGAACACCGGGGAGCTGTTTTTT
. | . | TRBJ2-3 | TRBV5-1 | CASSLGRATDTQYF | TGCGCCAGCAGCTTGGGGCGGGCCACAGATACGCAGTATTTT
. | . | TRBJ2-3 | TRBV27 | CASSLSIPGKGDTQYF | TGTGCCAGCAGTTTATCGATTCCAGGGAAGGGGGATACGCAGTATTTT
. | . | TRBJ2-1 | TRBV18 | CASSPEEQFF | TGTGCCAGCTCGCCGGAGGAGCAGTTCTTC
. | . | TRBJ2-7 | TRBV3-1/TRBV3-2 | CASSQVVTALGQYF | TGTGCCAGCAGCCAAGTGGTGACAGCCTTGGGGCAGTACTTC
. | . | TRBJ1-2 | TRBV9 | CASSVGAGRDYGYTF | TGTGCCAGCAGCGTAGGAGCAGGGCGTGACTATGGCTACACCTTC
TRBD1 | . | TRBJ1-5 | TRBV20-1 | CSASAGQFNQPQHF | TGCAGTGCTAGTGCGGGACAGTTCAATCAGCCCCAGCATTTT
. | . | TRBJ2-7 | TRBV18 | CASSPDGAYEQYF | TGTGCCAGCTCTCCCGACGGAGCCTACGAGCAGTACTTC
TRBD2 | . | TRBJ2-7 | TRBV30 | CAWSVRLAGPYEQYF | TGTGCCTGGAGTGTAAGACTAGCGGGACCCTACGAGCAGTACTTC
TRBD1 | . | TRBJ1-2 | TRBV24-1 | CATSEAGTGGGGYTF | TGTGCCACCAGTGAAGCCGGGACAGGGGGCGGTGGCTACACCTTC
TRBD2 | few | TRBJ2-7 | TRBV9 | CASSVEAGGRGYEQYF | TGTGCCAGCAGCGTAGAAGCGGGAGGGAGGGGCTACGAGCAGTACTTC
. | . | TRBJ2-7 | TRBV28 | CASSKSGTNSYEQYF | TGTGCCAGCAGCAAGTCCGGGACAAACTCCTACGAGCAGTACTTC
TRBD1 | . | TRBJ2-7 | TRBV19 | CASSIGQGYEQYF | TGTGCCAGTAGTATTGGACAGGGCTACGAGCAGTACTTC
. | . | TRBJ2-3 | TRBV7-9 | CASSLAQGFYATDTQYF | TGTGCCAGCAGCTTAGCGCAGGGGTTTTATGCCACAGATACGCAGTATTTT
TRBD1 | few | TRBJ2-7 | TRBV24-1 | CATSDTRTGASEQYF | TGTGCCACCAGTGATACTAGGACAGGGGCCTCCGAGCAGTACTTC
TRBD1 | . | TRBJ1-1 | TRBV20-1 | CSASDLGGANTEAFF | TGCAGTGCTAGTGATTTAGGGGGCGCGAACACTGAAGCTTTCTTT
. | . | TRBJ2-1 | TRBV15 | CATSRASAYGEQFF | TGTGCCACCAGCAGAGCTAGCGCGTATGGTGAGCAGTTCTTC
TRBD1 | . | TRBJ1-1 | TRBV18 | CASSTSGTGRYTEAFF | TGTGCCAGCTCGACCAGTGGGACAGGGAGATACACTGAAGCTTTCTTT
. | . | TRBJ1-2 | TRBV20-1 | CSARDGGGYTF | TGCAGTGCTAGAGATGGGGGCGGCTACACCTTC
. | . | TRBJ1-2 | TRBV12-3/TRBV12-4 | CASSPQVDYGYTF | TGTGCCAGCAGCCCCCAGGTAGATTATGGCTACACCTTC
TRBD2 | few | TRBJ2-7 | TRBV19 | CASSPYAAGGFEQYF | TGTGCCAGTAGTCCCTATGCAGCGGGAGGGTTTGAGCAGTACTTC
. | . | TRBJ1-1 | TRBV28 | CASSPQRGGGTEAFF | TGTGCCAGCAGTCCGCAAAGGGGTGGAGGGACTGAAGCTTTCTTT
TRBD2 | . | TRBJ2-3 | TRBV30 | CAFIAGTADTQYF | TGTGCCTTCATAGCGGGAACAGCAGATACGCAGTATTTT